Shown below are 27 T cell receptor beta chains from a single sample sequenced in a study of blood T cell repertoires in COVID-19. TCRdb keeps only in-frame clones here, not all; method: immunoSEQ multiplex PCR. The sample contains 150,000 to 160,000 clones, about 79% of which appear only once. Input material: peripheral blood. The source of these receptors is a woman in her forties or fifties with acute or convalescent COVID-19.

The chain recombines TRBV7-6 with TRBJ2-7, with 9 nucleotides matching TRBD1. Germline V lookup: CDR1 SGHVS, CDR2 FNYEAQ. The CDR3 loop spans 20 amino acids. With 5 bases clipped from V and 3 bases from J, the junction kept 23 bases outside the gene matches. The CDR3 spells CASSNTAAPKTGTGHYEQYF. CDR3 bases: TGTGCCAGCAGCAACACGGCCGCCCCTAAAACCGGGACAGGGCACTACGAGCAGTACTTC.

V and J are TRBV3-1 (or the pseudogene TRBV3-2) and TRBJ2-5, with 9 bases aligning to TRBD1. This CDR3 contains 12 residues. Germline V gene lookup returns CDR1 LGHDT and CDR2 YNNKEL (reference sequence). This CDR3 reads CAPGQGQETQYF. For the CDR3, the DNA is TGTGCTCCGGGACAGGGTCAAGAGACCCAGTACTTC.

The chain has TRBV5-1 and TRBJ1-6; TRBD1 might be the D (6 bases). CDR3 length equals 16 residues. CDR1 is SGHRS, CDR2 YFSETQ, per germline. V gave up 0 bases and J gave up 2 bases, with 9 bases separating them. The DNA of the CDR3 is TGCGCCAGCAGCTTGGCAGGACAGACCTATAATTCACCCCTCCACTTT. Its translation: CASSLAGQTYNSPLHF.

This clone was counted between two and nine times. The chain combines TRBV4-2 with TRBJ2-1, with D tentatively TRBD2 (6 bases). V was clipped by 8 bases and J by 4 bases, with 21 bases between them. The CDR3 sequence is 16 residues long. Germline V gives CDR1 LGHNA, CDR2 YNFKEQ. The CDR3: CASATLTRMIYNEQFF. As DNA, the CDR3 is TGTGCCAGCGCCACCCTGACTAGAATGATATACAATGAGCAGTTCTTC.

The chain combines TRBV6-5 with TRBJ1-6; the match to TRBD1 covers 9 bases. Germline values: CDR1 MNHEY, CDR2 SVGAGI. This CDR3 has 14 amino acids. The trim removed 6 bases at V and 9 bases at J, leaving 6 bases unmatched. In DNA form, the CDR3 reads TGTGCCAGCAGAACACAGGGGGCTGGTTCACCCCTCCACTTT. It is translated as CASRTQGAGSPLHF.

This chain uses TRBV28 with TRBJ1-4; TRBD1 matches 9 bases. Germline loops: CDR1 MDHEN, CDR2 SYDVKM. The CDR3 is 16 amino acids. The ends lost 6 bases at V and 3 bases at J; junction bases unmatched: 8. CDR3 sequence (DNA): TGTGCCAGCAGGCCTTCCGGGACAGGGCCTAATGAAAAACTGTTTTTT. This gives the protein CASRPSGTGPNEKLFF.

V is TRBV12-3 or TRBV12-4 and J is TRBJ2-1; a possible D gene is TRBD1 (6 bases). V lost 6 bases and J 9 bases, leaving 9 bases between the germline ends. This CDR3 has 11 amino acids. The CDR3 protein is CASRDRFEQFF. CDR3 in DNA: TGTGCCAGCAGAGACAGGTTTGAGCAGTTCTTC.

J is TRBJ1-4 and V is TRBV3-1 (or the pseudogene TRBV3-2); TRBD1 agrees at 7 bases. V lost 3 bases to trimming and J lost 0 bases; unmatched junction nucleotides: 7. This CDR3 spans 17 amino acids. Looked up from germline, CDR1 is LGHDT and CDR2 is YNNKEL (reference sequence). The CDR3 DNA reads as TGTGCCAGCAGCCATACGACAGGGTCGGCAACTAATGAAAAACTGTTTTTT. This codes for CASSHTTGSATNEKLFF.

This rearrangement joins TRBV7-2 to TRBJ2-7, with TRBD2 matching over 8 bases. The CDR3 extends over 15 amino acids. Unmatched junction bases numbered 8, after V lost 1 base and J lost 6 bases. The germline CDR1 and CDR2 sequences are SGHTA and FQGNSA. In nucleotides, the CDR3 is TGTGCCAGCAGCTTAGTTGCGGCGGGAGGTGCCGAGCAGTACTTC. It is translated as CASSLVAAGGAEQYF.

The chain links TRBV7-2 to TRBJ1-5; D unresolved. Germline CDR1 reads SGHTA; CDR2 reads FQGNSA. This CDR3 is 13 amino acids long. With 5 bases removed from V and 4 bases from J, the gap between germline ends came to 9 bases. CDR3 bases: TGTGCCAGCAGCAGGAGCCAGAATCAGCCCCAGCATTTT. It yields the protein CASSRSQNQPQHF.

The chain recombines TRBV10-3 with TRBJ2-1; 10 bases are a match to TRBD2. The trim removed 2 bases at V and 5 bases at J, leaving 3 bases unmatched. Germline CDR1 ENHRY, CDR2 SYGVKD. This CDR3 spans 15 amino acids. CDR3 protein: CAISEDLAGDNEQFF. In nucleotides, the CDR3 is TGTGCCATCAGTGAGGACCTAGCGGGAGACAATGAGCAGTTCTTC.

The chain combines TRBV9 with TRBJ1-4; 11 nucleotides line up with TRBD1. This CDR3 spans 15 amino acids. Germline V CDR1 and CDR2: SGDLS, YYNGEE. J was trimmed by 3 bases and V by 7 bases; bases with no gene match: 5. The CDR3 protein is CASGQGAQANEKLFF. The CDR3 coding sequence is TGTGCCAGCGGACAGGGGGCGCAGGCTAATGAAAAACTGTTTTTT.

The chain couples TRBV28 to TRBJ2-7; 9 nucleotides line up with TRBD1. With V trimmed by 6 bases and J by 3 bases, 6 bases remained unmatched. Looked up from germline, CDR1 is MDHEN and CDR2 is SYDVKM. This CDR3 is 14 amino acids long. The CDR3 region is CASSSWDRVYEQYF. In DNA, the CDR3 is TGTGCCAGCAGCTCGTGGGACAGGGTCTACGAGCAGTACTTC.

The chain carries TRBV5-1 and TRBJ2-7; 8 positions match TRBD2. The CDR3 has 14 residues. Germline-derived CDR1 and CDR2 are SGHRS and YFSETQ. Germline trimming cut 1 base from V and 2 bases from J; bases unmatched to any gene: 2. For the CDR3, the DNA is TGCGCCAGCAGCTTGCGAGCGGGGGCCTACGAGCAGTACTTC. Its translation is CASSLRAGAYEQYF.

This clone was seen only once. V gene TRBV7-2 combines with J gene TRBJ2-5; 9 bases are shared with TRBD1. In germline, CDR1 is SGHTA, CDR2 FQGNSA. The ends lost 5 bases at V and 2 bases at J; junction bases unmatched: 6. The CDR3 extends over 15 amino acids. CDR3 loop: CASSTGQGSQETQYF. CDR3 nucleotide sequence: TGTGCCAGCAGCACGGGACAGGGATCGCAAGAGACCCAGTACTTC.

This chain links TRBV15 with TRBJ2-3, with 12 bases lining up with TRBD2. The CDR3 consists of 20 residues. Germline CDR1 reads LNHNV; CDR2 reads YYDKDF (reference sequence). V lost 0 bases, J lost 5 bases, and 15 bases stayed unmatched. CDR3 nucleotides: TGTGCCACCAGCAGAGATACTTCTAGCGGGGGGGCCAGCCCACTAGATACGCAGTATTTT. This sequence encodes CATSRDTSSGGASPLDTQYF.

The chain has TRBV4-2 and TRBJ2-3; TRBD2 is a possible D gene (6 bases). CDR1 is LGHNA and CDR2 is YNFKEQ in the germline V gene. The V end was cut by 1 base, the J end by 2 bases, with 16 bases between. This CDR3 has 17 residues. The CDR3 loop reads CASSQVGAGYNTDTQYF. The CDR3 coding sequence is TGTGCCAGCAGCCAAGTCGGAGCGGGCTATAACACAGATACGCAGTATTTT.

This chain connects TRBV6-2 or TRBV6-3 to TRBJ2-2; 7 bases line up with TRBD2. Germline V CDR1 and CDR2: MNHEY, SVGEGT. This CDR3 is 17 amino acids long. The J segment lost 5 bases and the V segment lost 2 bases, leaving 11 bases of the junction unmatched. The CDR3 DNA reads as TGTGCCAGCAGTTACGTTCGCGGGCTAGCGGAAACCGGGGAGCTGTTTTTT. Its translation is CASSYVRGLAETGELFF.

The table lists this clone with a count of one. This chain links TRBV13 with TRBJ2-7, with 8 nucleotides matching TRBD2. From germline, CDR1 is PRHDT and CDR2 FYEKMQ (reference sequence). The CDR3 covers 14 residues. The ends lost 4 bases at V and 2 bases at J; junction bases unmatched: 4. CDR3 DNA sequence: TGTGCCAGCAGCTCTAGCGGGCCTACCTACGAGCAGTACTTC. Encoded protein: CASSSSGPTYEQYF.

The sample holds one count of this clone. V is TRBV12-3 or TRBV12-4 and J is TRBJ2-2; unclear D gene. The CDR3 length is 12 residues. Trimming left V 3 bases short and J 7 bases short, with 6 bases between. CDR3 protein: CASSFEIGELFF. In nucleotides, the CDR3 is TGTGCCAGCAGTTTTGAGATCGGGGAGCTGTTTTTT.

V gene TRBV4-3 combines with J gene TRBJ1-3; perhaps TRBD1 as D (6 bases). This CDR3 comprises 16 residues. CDR1 is LGHNA, CDR2 YSLEER, per germline. V lost 1 base, J lost 0 bases, and 10 bases lay in between. The CDR3 nucleotides read TGCGCCAGCAGCCAAGTGACGGGACACTCTGGAAACACCATATATTTT. Amino acid sequence: CASSQVTGHSGNTIYF.

V gene TRBV4-3 combines with J gene TRBJ1-1; D gene uncertain. The germline V gene encodes CDR1 LGHNA and CDR2 YSLEER. There are 13 residues in the CDR3. V shed 3 bases and J shed 1 base, with 6 bases lying between them. CDR3 residues: CASSHNKNTEAFF. The CDR3 DNA reads as TGCGCCAGCAGCCACAACAAGAACACTGAAGCTTTCTTT.

CDR3 DNA: TGTGCCAGCAGGTGGGACTCTAGCACAGATACGCAGTATTTT. Protein sequence: CASRWDSSTDTQYF. The chain links TRBV28 to TRBJ2-3; tentatively, D is TRBD2 (6 bases). CDR1 MDHEN and CDR2 SYDVKM come from the germline V gene. V lost 6 bases to trimming and J lost 0 bases, with 10 bases between them. The CDR3 spans 14 residues.

V usage is TRBV4-1 and J usage is TRBJ2-7, with 11 bases matching TRBD1. This CDR3 has 15 amino acids. CDR1 is MGHRA and CDR2 is YSYEKL in the germline V gene. V lost 2 bases to trimming and J lost 4 bases; unmatched junction nucleotides: 4. CDR3 bases: TGCGCCAGCAGCCAAAGGACAGGGGGCTTGTACGAGCAGTACTTC. This sequence encodes CASSQRTGGLYEQYF.

This chain connects TRBV5-5 to TRBJ2-7; D ambiguous. The ends were cut back, 0 bases at V and 3 bases at J, with 4 bases in the middle. This CDR3 spans 12 amino acids. CDR1 is SGHKS and CDR2 is YYEKEE in the germline V gene (reference sequence). CDR3 coding DNA: TGTGCCAGCAGCTTGGTCGGCTACGAGCAGTACTTC. This gives the protein CASSLVGYEQYF.

This chain joins TRBV19 and TRBJ2-1; 8 positions match TRBD1. Germline assignment: CDR1 LNHDA and CDR2 SQIVND (reference sequence). V lost 9 bases to trimming and J lost 3 bases; unmatched junction nucleotides: 22. The length of the CDR3 is 19 residues. The CDR3 reads CARLACRGLRVGHYNEQFF. The CDR3 DNA reads TGTGCCAGACTTGCCTGCAGGGGGCTCAGGGTGGGGCACTACAATGAGCAGTTCTTC.

CDR3 in amino acids: CASSQEVSGGSYNEQFF. The CDR3, as DNA: TGTGCCAGCAGCCAAGAGGTTAGCGGGGGGTCCTACAATGAGCAGTTCTTC. The chain recombines TRBV4-2 with TRBJ2-1; 10 bases align to TRBD2. This CDR3 region has 17 residues. Germline V gene lookup returns CDR1 LGHNA and CDR2 YNFKEQ. Trimming removed 0 bases from V and 1 base from J; junction bases left unmatched: 3.